This T cell receptor (beta chain) came from a study of T-cell reconstitution after alpha-beta-depleted transplantation in children. Notes on the study in general: At one year after transplant, newly produced T cells mostly accounted for T-cell counts and diversity. Several patients had high TCRbeta diversity at day 60; it came from surviving recipient T cells and thymic progenitors. After transplant, at about two months, alpha-beta T cells were reportedly derived from several hundred expanded graft clones.

The germline gives CDR1 DFQATT, CDR2 SNEGSKA (reference sequence). The trim removed 1 base at V and 3 bases at J, leaving 2 bases unmatched. This CDR3 contains 14 residues. Unique molecular identifiers were incorporated during preparation of the TCRbeta library. Via MiXCR, TCRdb re-called the PCR reads, giving one row per CDR3 protein. The data contain about 980,000 distinct CDR3 sequences, roughly 31% of them seen just once; the ten biggest clones take up more than 25%. The sample holds a few counts of this clonotype. Its target is not known. V gene TRBV20-1 combines with J gene TRBJ1-4; 7 bases are shared with TRBD1. Sequences were derived from PBMCs, mostly from graft donor cells, sampled 360 days after TCRalphabeta/CD19-depleted stem cell transplant. The origin of this receptor is a boy in the first two years of life who had a stem cell transplant for SCID, so the T cells may come from the graft donor. CDR3 amino acids: CSARVRGPNEKLFF. The CDR3 coding sequence is TGCAGTGCTAGAGTTAGGGGGCCTAATGAAAAACTGTTTTTT.